In its sample, the clone carrying this TCR beta chain was seen a few times. No antigen is known for it. The V and J ends lost 3 bases and 8 bases respectively, with 7 bases between them. The germline CDR1 and CDR2 sequences are SSHAT and FNYEAQ (reference sequence). The CDR3 extends over 12 amino acids. This record comes from a study of T cell repertoires in cytomegalovirus infection. At the level of the study: It can be stated that public TCR beta signatures indicated CMV infection as well as a matching HLA type.

Study-wide results and caveats: Identification of carriers of CMV plus the relevant HLA was performed using cumulative public TCR beta family frequency.

TCRdb reanalysed the reads using MiXCR and keeps one entry per CDR3 protein. The table records some 500,000 distinct CDR3 sequences, over 35% of them present only once. Sequenced material: cultured PBMCs, taken from culture after CMV antigen stimulation. The chain joins TRBV7-7 to TRBJ2-2, with unresolved D. The sequence was obtained from a human donor in good health (CMV status not recorded). Some clones in this sample may be carry-over from other donors' samples. CDR3 residues: CASSFVGGELFF. CDR3 DNA sequence: TGTGCCAGCAGCTTCGTCGGGGGGGAGCTGTTTTTT.